The text below deals with one T cell receptor (beta chain). The antigen is not known. The source of the sample is a study of T cell responses to AZD1222 COVID-19 vaccine. V was clipped by 0 bases and J by 1 base, with 7 bases between them. Germline V gives CDR1 LGHNA, CDR2 YSLEER. This CDR3 comprises 15 residues. Profiled with immunoSEQ multiplex PCR; TCRdb holds only in-frame clones, not every one. Of 130,000 or so clones listed, less than 95% are singletons. Whole-study findings and limits: Targeting of unmutated variant regions was reportedly seen in nearly half of spike-specific TCRs. Donors, mostly white British, included more females; clonal diversity was possibly underestimated.

The TCR comes from an adult who received the MenACWY meningococcal vaccine as a control. The sample consisted of peripheral blood, taken 28 days after the second dose of the MenACWY control vaccine. This chain joins TRBV4-3 and TRBJ2-1; a possible D gene is TRBD1 (5 bases). This chain's CDR3 is CASSQDQGSYNEQFF. CDR3 nucleotides: TGCGCCAGCAGCCAAGATCAGGGATCCTACAATGAGCAGTTCTTC.